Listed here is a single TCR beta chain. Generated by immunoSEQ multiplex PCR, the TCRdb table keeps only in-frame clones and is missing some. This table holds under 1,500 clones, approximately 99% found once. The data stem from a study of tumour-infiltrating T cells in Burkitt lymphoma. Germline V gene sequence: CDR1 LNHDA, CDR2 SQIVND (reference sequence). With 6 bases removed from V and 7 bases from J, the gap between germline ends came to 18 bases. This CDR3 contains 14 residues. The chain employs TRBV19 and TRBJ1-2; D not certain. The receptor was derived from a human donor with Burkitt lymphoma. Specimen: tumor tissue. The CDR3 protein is CASSRNSQISGYTF. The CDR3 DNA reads TGTGCCAGTAGCAGAAATTCCCAAATCAGTGGCTACACCTTC.